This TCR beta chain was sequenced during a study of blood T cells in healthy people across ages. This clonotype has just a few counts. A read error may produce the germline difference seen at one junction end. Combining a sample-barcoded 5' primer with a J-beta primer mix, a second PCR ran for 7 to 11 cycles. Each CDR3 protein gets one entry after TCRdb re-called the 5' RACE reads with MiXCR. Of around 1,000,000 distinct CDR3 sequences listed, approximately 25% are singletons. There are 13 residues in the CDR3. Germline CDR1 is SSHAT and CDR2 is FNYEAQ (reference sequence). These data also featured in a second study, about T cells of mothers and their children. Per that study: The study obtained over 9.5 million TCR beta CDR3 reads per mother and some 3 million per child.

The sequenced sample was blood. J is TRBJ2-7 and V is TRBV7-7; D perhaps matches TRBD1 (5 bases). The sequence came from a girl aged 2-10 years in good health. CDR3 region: CASSPGAGFEQYF. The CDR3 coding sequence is TGTGCTAGCAGCCCTGGGGCTGGATTCGAGCAGTACTTC.